This T cell receptor beta chain originates from a study of blood T cells in healthy people across ages. Notes on the study in general: With naive T cell percentage, TCR beta diversity showed a strong correlation.

Through a sample-barcoded 5' primer and a J-beta primer mix, a second PCR was run for roughly 6 to 12 cycles. TCRdb reprocessed the 5' RACE reads via MiXCR and lists one record per CDR3 protein. This table holds 450,000 to 600,000 distinct CDR3 sequences, around a quarter found once. Details on this clonotype: The antigen is undetermined.

The germline V gene encodes CDR1 SNHLY and CDR2 FYNNEI. CDR3 length: 16 amino acids. J lost 0 bases, V lost 6 bases, and 6 bases had no gene match. These sequences were also reported in another study, on T cells of mothers and their children.

This rearrangement joins TRBV2 to TRBJ2-3; 10 nucleotides align to TRBD2. Sequenced material: blood. This TCR was recovered from a boy between 2 and 15 years old in good health. The CDR3 loop is CASRGERGGSTDTQYF. The CDR3 DNA reads as TGTGCCAGCAGGGGGGAGCGGGGGGGCAGCACAGATACGCAGTATTTT.